One and the same sample provided the 24 T cell receptor beta chains below, sequenced in a study of blood T cell repertoires in COVID-19. Assay used: immunoSEQ multiplex PCR; TCRdb lists only in-frame clones, some missing. The table records about 260,000 clones, about 87% of them present only once. Input material: peripheral blood. These receptors originate from a woman aged 40 to 50 who had recovered from COVID-19.

This chain joins TRBV10-3 and TRBJ1-1, with a weak D call TRBD1 (5 bases). The germline V and J ends were trimmed by 0 bases and 0 bases, with 11 bases remaining between them. The CDR3 extends over 16 amino acids. CDR1 is ENHRY and CDR2 is SYGVKD in the germline V gene. The CDR3 DNA follows: TGTGCCATCAGTGAGTCGGAGGGACTTTTGAACACTGAAGCTTTCTTT. Amino acids: CAISESEGLLNTEAFF.

The gene calls are TRBV7-2 and TRBJ2-3; D unresolved. In germline, CDR1 is SGHTA, CDR2 FQGNSA. The CDR3 length is 11 residues. Trimming stripped 3 bases from V and 9 bases from J, with 7 bases between. The CDR3 region is CASSFGTTQYF. CDR3 coding DNA: TGTGCCAGCAGCTTTGGTACAACGCAGTATTTT.

This chain uses TRBV5-1 with TRBJ2-7; TRBD1 aligns across 7 bases. This CDR3 has 14 amino acids. CDR1 and CDR2 (germline): SGHRS, YFSETQ. With V trimmed by 3 bases and J by 1 base, 4 bases remained unmatched. CDR3 region: CASSYTGVSYEQYF. The CDR3 nucleotides read TGCGCCAGCAGCTATACAGGGGTATCCTACGAGCAGTACTTC.

For this clone: Other DNA sequences in the sample encode the same CDR3. V and J are TRBV27 and TRBJ2-7; D is possibly TRBD2 (6 bases). Germline V lookup: CDR1 MNHEY, CDR2 SMNVEV (reference sequence). With 2 bases removed from V and 4 bases from J, the gap between germline ends came to 6 bases. The CDR3 is 12 amino acids. CDR3 in DNA: TGTGCCAGCAGTTTAGGGGGGTACGAGCAGTACTTC. Its translation is CASSLGGYEQYF.

V and J are TRBV5-1 and TRBJ1-3, with TRBD1 matching over 7 bases. V dropped 3 bases and J dropped 0; count of bases not matched to a gene: 6. The CDR3 has 16 amino acids. The germline V gene encodes CDR1 SGHRS and CDR2 YFSETQ. The CDR3 DNA reads as TGCGCCAGCAGCTACTCGGACAGGATCTCTGGAAACACCATATATTTT. It specifies CASSYSDRISGNTIYF.

This clone was found a few times. The rearrangement uses TRBV7-9 and TRBJ1-1; TRBD1 matches at 7 bases. This CDR3 is 15 amino acids long. The germline V gene has CDR1 SEHNR and CDR2 FQNEAQ (reference sequence). V shed 5 bases and J 3 bases; nucleotides not matched to a gene: 9. CDR3 loop: CASSRGDREHTEAFF. The CDR3, as DNA: TGTGCCAGCAGCCGAGGGGACAGAGAACACACTGAAGCTTTCTTT.

The V call is TRBV4-3, the J call TRBJ1-1; 8 nucleotides match TRBD1. The CDR3 length is 17 residues. V trimming: 1 base; J trimming: 0 bases; junction bases outside the gene matches: 7. Germline V gene data show CDR1 as LGHNA and CDR2 as YSLEER. The CDR3 spells CASSQGQGANMNTEAFF. The CDR3 nucleotides are TGCGCCAGCAGCCAAGGGCAGGGGGCGAATATGAACACTGAAGCTTTCTTT.

This chain uses TRBV15 with TRBJ2-5; a possible D gene is TRBD1 (5 bases). The CDR3 runs to 16 residues. Germline lookup yields CDR1 LNHNV and CDR2 YYDKDF (reference sequence). V was trimmed by 0 bases and J by 5 bases, leaving 16 bases between them. Here the CDR3 DNA reads TGTGCCACCAGCAGAGATCCAAGGGGAATTACGGAGACCCAGTACTTC. This encodes CATSRDPRGITETQYF.

The chain joins TRBV6-5 to TRBJ1-2; weak D call: TRBD1 (5 bases). The V gene's germline CDR1 is MNHEY and CDR2 SVGAGI. The V gene lost 3 bases and the J gene lost 8 bases, with 13 bases spanning the gap. This CDR3 has 13 amino acids. The CDR3 reads CASSYYGGGGYTF. CDR3 nucleotide sequence: TGTGCCAGCAGTTATTATGGGGGGGGAGGCTACACCTTC.

The genes are TRBV20-1 and TRBJ1-2; D gene unclear. This CDR3 contains 12 residues. Trimming cost V 3 bases and J 8 bases, with 13 bases left between them. Germline V gene lookup returns CDR1 DFQATT and CDR2 SNEGSKA (reference sequence). CDR3 bases: TGCAGTGCTAGTGTTCCCTCTCTCGGCTACACCTTC. Protein: CSASVPSLGYTF.

V gene TRBV4-2 combines with J gene TRBJ1-4, with 12 positions matching TRBD1. Germline loops: CDR1 LGHNA, CDR2 YNFKEQ. The junction had 8 bases not matched to a gene; V was cut back by 0 bases and J by 3 bases. The CDR3 totals 19 residues. The CDR3 reads CASSQDPRDRGRANEKLFF. The CDR3 DNA sequence: TGTGCCAGCAGCCAAGATCCCCGGGACAGGGGGCGGGCTAATGAAAAACTGTTTTTT.

The V gene is TRBV20-1, the J gene TRBJ1-2; 7 nucleotides align to TRBD1. In germline, CDR1 is DFQATT, CDR2 SNEGSKA (reference sequence). The CDR3 is made up of 16 amino acids. The ends lost 3 bases at V and 0 bases at J; junction bases unmatched: 10. The CDR3 sequence is CSASAGTAFTNYGYTF. CDR3 nucleotides: TGCAGTGCTAGTGCCGGGACAGCCTTTACTAACTATGGCTACACCTTC.

This clone was counted a single time. The V and J genes are TRBV6-5 and TRBJ1-5; 7 bases agree with TRBD1. The CDR3 totals 14 residues. The V gene's germline CDR1 is MNHEY and CDR2 SVGAGI. The V and J ends lost 6 bases and 9 bases, in that order; junction bases with no gene match: 11. CDR3 loop: CASRETGSSSPQHF. DNA of the CDR3: TGTGCCAGCAGGGAGACAGGGTCCTCATCGCCCCAGCATTTT.

This clone was seen a few times. The chain combines TRBV9 with TRBJ2-7; TRBD1 aligns across 10 bases. Germline lookup yields CDR1 SGDLS and CDR2 YYNGEE. The CDR3 has 14 amino acids. Trimming at V came to 0 bases and at J to 7 bases, leaving 4 bases not matched to a gene. The CDR3 is CASSVGGQGREQYF. In DNA, the CDR3 is TGTGCCAGCAGCGTAGGGGGACAGGGGAGGGAGCAGTACTTC.

The CDR3 DNA follows: TGTGCCAGCAGCCGGGGCACTGAAGCTTTCTTT. It specifies CASSRGTEAFF. J is TRBJ1-1 and V is TRBV5-4; the D is unclear. The V end was cut by 4 bases, the J end by 4 bases, with 5 bases between. The CDR3 length is 11 residues. Germline loops: CDR1 SGHNT, CDR2 YYREEE (reference sequence). Full variable domain (rest looked up from reference TRBV5-4 and TRBJ1-1): ETGVTQSPTHLIKTRGQQVTLRCSSQSGHNTVSWYQQALGQGPQFIFQYYREEENGRGNFPPRFSGLQFPNYSSELNVNALELDDSALYLCASSRGTEAFFGQGTRLTVV.

This chain connects TRBV6-5 to TRBJ1-6, with D possibly TRBD1 on 6 matching bases. CDR1 is MNHEY, CDR2 SVGAGI, per germline. V shed 6 bases and J shed 4 bases, with 10 bases lying between them. This CDR3 has 14 residues. CDR3 amino acids: CASRVQGYNSPLHF. The DNA of the CDR3 is TGTGCCAGCAGGGTACAGGGATATAATTCACCCCTCCACTTT.

This clone was detected once. This chain uses TRBV30 with TRBJ2-1, with 9 bases lining up with TRBD2. CDR3 size: 18 residues. The V and J ends lost 4 bases and 8 bases, in that order; junction bases with no gene match: 21. CDR1 and CDR2 (germline): GTSNPN, SVGIG (reference sequence). CDR3 DNA: TGTGCCTGGACCGGTGGCGGGGGGGCCGATGGATCTGGCGATGAGCAGTTCTTC. Protein product: CAWTGGGGADGSGDEQFF.

V gene TRBV11-3 combines with J gene TRBJ2-1; the match to TRBD2 covers 15 bases. Germline V CDR1 and CDR2: SGHNT, YENEEA. With V trimmed by 5 bases and J by 10 bases, 6 bases remained unmatched. The CDR3 covers 15 residues. The CDR3 region has the DNA TGTGCCAGCAGCCGAACGGGGACTAGCGGGGGGGAGCAGTTCTTC. Its protein is CASSRTGTSGGEQFF.

This chain uses TRBV19 with TRBJ2-1; 7 bases line up with TRBD2. The CDR3 sequence is 15 residues long. Germline CDR1 reads LNHDA; CDR2 reads SQIVND (reference sequence). Trimming at V came to 6 bases and at J to 5 bases, leaving 10 bases not matched to a gene. CDR3 DNA: TGTGCCAGTAGCCCATGGCGGGGGACTGACAATGAGCAGTTCTTC. Protein sequence: CASSPWRGTDNEQFF.

The chain employs TRBV4-1 and TRBJ2-1, with 9 bases fitting TRBD1. Germline CDR1 reads MGHRA; CDR2 reads YSYEKL. The junction had 4 bases not matched to a gene; V was cut back by 4 bases and J by 3 bases. The CDR3 spans 15 residues. CDR3 DNA sequence: TGCGCCAGCAGCCCGGGGACAGGGAGCTACAATGAGCAGTTCTTC. This sequence encodes CASSPGTGSYNEQFF.

This chain uses TRBV5-5 with TRBJ1-1; D gene ambiguous. Between the trimmed V and J ends, which lost 1 base and 0 bases, there was a span of 10 bases. Germline V CDR1 and CDR2: SGHKS, YYEKEE (reference sequence). The CDR3 spans 15 residues. The CDR3 here is CASSLWTGVNTEAFF. In DNA form, the CDR3 reads TGTGCCAGCAGCTTGTGGACCGGGGTGAACACTGAAGCTTTCTTT.

The chain links TRBV19 to TRBJ1-1; tentative D call: TRBD1 (5 bases). Trimming cost V 2 bases and J 0 bases, with 13 bases left between them. Germline V gene sequence: CDR1 LNHDA, CDR2 SQIVND (reference sequence). The CDR3 is 16 residues long. CDR3 coding DNA: TGTGCCAGTAGTATACGGGGGGGAGGACTGAACACTGAAGCTTTCTTT. Protein product: CASSIRGGGLNTEAFF. Combining the CDR3 with reference TRBV19 and TRBJ1-1 gives the whole variable domain DGGITQSPKYLFRKEGQNVTLSCEQNLNHDAMYWYRQDPGQGLRLIYYSQIVNDFQKGDIAEGYSVSREKKESFPLTVTSAQKNPTAFYLCASSIRGGGLNTEAFFGQGTRLTVV.

The genes are TRBV11-2 and TRBJ2-3; 10 bases are shared with TRBD2. This CDR3 has 15 residues. CDR1 and CDR2 from the germline V gene are SGHAT and FQNNGV. Trimming at V came to 5 bases and at J to 6 bases, leaving 8 bases not matched to a gene. This CDR3 is CASSPPAGGPDTQYF. The CDR3 DNA is TGTGCCAGCAGCCCCCCAGCGGGGGGGCCGGATACGCAGTATTTT.

This clone was seen once. This chain connects TRBV5-5 to TRBJ1-1; a possible D gene is TRBD1 (5 bases). Looked up from germline, CDR1 is SGHKS and CDR2 is YYEKEE (reference sequence). With 0 bases removed from V and 4 bases from J, the gap between germline ends came to 7 bases. This CDR3 is 13 amino acids long. The CDR3 nucleotides are TGTGCCAGCAGCTTGGGACAGCTCACTGAAGCTTTCTTT. Translation: CASSLGQLTEAFF.